These 20 T cell receptor beta chains were all obtained from the same sample, sequenced in a study of T cell changes during pregnancy in multiple sclerosis. Profiled with immunoSEQ multiplex PCR; TCRdb holds only in-frame clones, not every one. The table lists roughly 50,000 clones, approximately 92% of them singletons. The sequences come from CD8+ T cells from peripheral blood mononuclear cells, collected in the second trimester of pregnancy. Receptors originate from a female donor with multiple sclerosis, enrolled in a pregnancy study.

The sample holds a few counts of this clone. The V gene is TRBV2, the J gene TRBJ1-3; possibly TRBD1 for D (6 bases). V was cut by 7 bases and J by 1 base, with 11 bases left in between. The CDR3 loop spans 14 amino acids. In germline, CDR1 is SNHLY, CDR2 FYNNEI. The CDR3 nucleotides are TGTGCCAGCACCCCCACAGGGTCTGGAAACACCATATATTTT. Translated: CASTPTGSGNTIYF.

CDR3 region: CASSIRGGEVYNEQFF. The CDR3 region has the DNA TGTGCCAGTAGTATTCGGGGCGGGGAGGTCTACAATGAGCAGTTCTTC. The chain links TRBV19 to TRBJ2-1; D is possibly TRBD2 (6 bases). Germline CDR1 is LNHDA and CDR2 is SQIVND (reference sequence). Trimming left V 3 bases short and J 3 bases short, with 15 bases between. The length of the CDR3 is 16 residues.

This clone has a single count. The V call is TRBV9, the J call TRBJ1-1, with unresolved D. V lost 0 bases to trimming and J lost 0 bases, with 6 bases between them. The CDR3 is 14 amino acids. Germline V gene lookup returns CDR1 SGDLS and CDR2 YYNGEE. For the CDR3, the DNA is TGTGCCAGCAGCGTAGAGCCTCTGAACACTGAAGCTTTCTTT. It codes for CASSVEPLNTEAFF.

The chain uses TRBV6-5 and TRBJ1-1; D might be TRBD1 (5 bases). Germline values: CDR1 MNHEY, CDR2 SVGAGI. The CDR3 consists of 14 residues. V was pared by 6 bases and J by 4 bases, with 15 bases between. The CDR3 protein is CASRTTEGLTEAFF. Written as DNA, the CDR3 is TGTGCCAGCAGGACGACAGAGGGACTCACTGAAGCTTTCTTT.

This clone was seen a handful of times. V gene TRBV5-6 combines with J gene TRBJ1-1; D unclear. The germline V and J ends were trimmed by 1 base and 7 bases, with 8 bases remaining between them. From germline, CDR1 is SGHDT and CDR2 YYEEEE. The CDR3 is 12 residues long. In nucleotides, the CDR3 is TGTGCCAGCAGCTTGACAGCCAGTGAAGCTTTCTTT. Protein: CASSLTASEAFF.

In DNA, the CDR3 is TGCGCCAGCAGCCCTAGCGGGGGGAGCTCCTACGAGCAGTACTTC. It encodes CASSPSGGSSYEQYF. The gene calls are TRBV5-1 and TRBJ2-7; 11 bases align to TRBD2. Per the germline V gene, CDR1 is SGHRS and CDR2 is YFSETQ. The CDR3 spans 15 residues. The ends lost 4 bases at V and 0 bases at J; junction bases unmatched: 3.

The V call is TRBV4-1, the J call TRBJ2-2, with 7 bases identical to TRBD1. CDR3 length: 15 residues. Germline-derived CDR1 and CDR2 are MGHRA and YSYEKL. Trimming cost V 4 bases and J 5 bases; bases outside gene matches: 7. CDR3 sequence reads: CASSPWDRGTGELFF. The CDR3 DNA reads TGCGCCAGCAGCCCTTGGGACAGAGGGACCGGGGAGCTGTTTTTT.

The chain combines TRBV5-8 with TRBJ1-5; D gene unclear. The CDR3 has 15 residues. CDR1 SGHTS and CDR2 YDEGEE come from the germline V gene. Trimming pared 2 bases from V and 3 bases from J, leaving 12 bases between. CDR3 amino acids: CASSLDGEYNQPQHF. The DNA of the CDR3 is TGTGCCAGCAGCTTAGATGGGGAGTACAATCAGCCCCAGCATTTT.

The rearrangement joins TRBV29-1 to TRBJ2-2, with D possibly matching TRBD1 (5 bases). This CDR3 comprises 14 residues. The germline V gene encodes CDR1 SQVTM and CDR2 ANQGSEA. V shed 4 bases and J shed 3 bases, with 12 bases lying between them. CDR3 sequence (DNA): TGCAGCGTTGGGGGCCAGGGCGACACCGGGGAGCTGTTTTTT. Its translation is CSVGGQGDTGELFF.

This clone has just one count. This chain uses TRBV5-4 with TRBJ2-5; 8 bases agree with TRBD2. Trimming took 5 bases from V and 4 from J; bases not matched to a gene: 4. CDR1 is SGHNT, CDR2 YYREEE, per germline (reference sequence). This CDR3 contains 13 residues. The CDR3 spells CASRAGAGETQYF. In DNA, the CDR3 is TGTGCCAGCAGAGCGGGGGCGGGAGAGACCCAGTACTTC.

Only one count was recorded for this clone. This rearrangement joins TRBV27 to TRBJ1-5; no clear D gene. V was trimmed by 5 bases and J by 5 bases, leaving 13 bases between them. The CDR3 runs 14 residues. The germline gives CDR1 MNHEY, CDR2 SMNVEV (reference sequence). CDR3 amino acids: CASSRDGPHQPQHF. As DNA, the CDR3 is TGTGCCAGCAGTCGAGATGGTCCTCATCAGCCCCAGCATTTT.

The V call is TRBV13, the J call TRBJ2-7; D is unclear. CDR1 is PRHDT, CDR2 FYEKMQ, per germline (reference sequence). Trimming removed 3 bases from V and 3 bases from J, with 9 bases in between. The CDR3 has 13 amino acids. CDR3 DNA sequence: TGTGCCAGCAGCTTGGGCAGGCTCTACGAGCAGTACTTC. As protein: CASSLGRLYEQYF.

There are a few counts of this clone. The chain joins TRBV30 to TRBJ1-1; a weak D match, TRBD1 (5 bases). V gave up 6 bases and J gave up 0 bases, with 17 bases separating them. This CDR3 has 15 residues. CDR1 and CDR2 from the germline V gene are GTSNPN and SVGIG (reference sequence). The CDR3 coding sequence is TGTGCCTGCCTACCCGACAGACTTATGAACACTGAAGCTTTCTTT. Its translation: CACLPDRLMNTEAFF.

This clone was recorded only once. The chain combines TRBV6-1 with TRBJ2-7; the D is unclear. The length of the CDR3 is 12 residues. Per germline, CDR1 MNHNS and CDR2 SASEGT. V dropped 7 bases and J dropped 3 bases, with 10 bases sitting between them. The DNA for the CDR3 is TGTGCCAGCAACACGGAGATCTACGAGCAGTACTTC. This codes for CASNTEIYEQYF.

The chain couples TRBV4-1 to TRBJ2-7, with 10 nucleotides matching TRBD1. Trimming took 6 bases from V and 3 from J; bases not matched to a gene: 8. The CDR3 spans 15 residues. Germline-derived CDR1 and CDR2 are MGHRA and YSYEKL. The CDR3 DNA reads as TGCGCCAGCAGGATTCGGGACAGGGGCGTCTACGAGCAGTACTTC. Protein product: CASRIRDRGVYEQYF.

The chain carries TRBV7-3 and TRBJ1-1; the D gene is possibly TRBD1 (5 bases). Germline V gene data show CDR1 as SGHTA and CDR2 as FQGTGA. CDR3 length equals 15 residues. V gave up 6 bases and J gave up 4 bases, with 18 bases separating them. DNA of the CDR3: TGTGCCAGCAGTCCCCGGGGGGAGTGGGGCACTGAAGCTTTCTTT. Protein sequence: CASSPRGEWGTEAFF.

The CDR3 reads CASSEDRGLYTEAFF. The CDR3 coding sequence is TGTGCCAGCAGCGAGGACAGGGGGCTATACACTGAAGCTTTCTTT. V and J are TRBV2 and TRBJ1-1; 11 bases map to TRBD1. V lost 6 bases, J lost 3 bases, and 6 bases stayed unmatched. The CDR3 length is 15 residues. From germline, CDR1 is SNHLY and CDR2 FYNNEI.

The count of this clone is one. The chain uses TRBV7-9 and TRBJ1-1; tentatively, D is TRBD1 (5 bases). The CDR3 covers 16 residues. V lost 5 bases to trimming and J lost 11 bases, with 27 bases between them. Germline assignment: CDR1 SEHNR and CDR2 FQNEAQ (reference sequence). The CDR3 reads CASSPDSPDLGLSAFF. The CDR3 DNA follows: TGTGCCAGCAGCCCTGATAGCCCAGACCTGGGGCTGTCGGCTTTCTTT.

This chain links TRBV11-2 with TRBJ1-2; D ambiguous. Trimming cost V 3 bases and J 0 bases, with 11 bases left between them. Germline V gene data show CDR1 as SGHAT and CDR2 as FQNNGV. This CDR3 has 15 amino acids. This CDR3 is CASSLGTLTNYGYTF. Written as DNA, the CDR3 is TGTGCCAGCAGCTTGGGCACTCTAACTAACTATGGCTACACCTTC.

The V gene is TRBV19, the J gene TRBJ2-3; D is uncertain. This CDR3 is built from 15 residues. V dropped 1 base and J dropped 6 bases, with 14 bases sitting between them. Germline assignment: CDR1 LNHDA and CDR2 SQIVND (reference sequence). The CDR3 protein is CASSIVHSPTDTQYF. The CDR3 DNA follows: TGTGCCAGTAGTATAGTACACAGCCCGACGGATACGCAGTATTTT.